This T cell receptor beta chain comes out of a study of blood T cells in healthy people across ages. Overall study context: The template switching approach captured approximately one barcoded beta molecule for every two T cells.

The CDR3 totals 16 residues. Trimming pared 6 bases from V and 1 base from J, leaving 15 bases between. Then a second PCR, running roughly 7 to 11 cycles, was carried out with a sample-barcoded 5' primer and a J-beta primer mix. A single record per CDR3 protein comes from TCRdb applying MiXCR to the 5' RACE reads. The sample yields about 970,000 distinct CDR3 sequences, around 54% seen once. This sequence joins TRBV12-3 or TRBV12-4 and TRBJ2-2; no firm D call. The clonotype originates from a woman aged 55 to 70 in good health. The sequencing input was blood. CDR3 protein: CASSPRLPQNTGELFF. Written as DNA, the CDR3 is TGTGCCAGCAGCCCAAGACTGCCCCAGAACACCGGGGAGCTGTTTTTT.